This T cell receptor (beta chain) was sequenced for a study of cytomegalovirus exposure and HLA in healthy donors. Study-wide points: As a later analysis showed, a missense DCLRE1C variant was linked to trimming of TCR beta V- and J-genes.

Note on this clone: Its target is not known.

There are 12 residues in the CDR3. V lost 3 bases to trimming and J lost 5 bases, with 7 bases between them. Per the germline V gene, CDR1 is MNHNS and CDR2 is SASEGT. PCR primers comprised 60 Vbeta and 13 Jbeta primers. Here immunoSEQ multiplex PCR was the method, and the copy in TCRdb shows in-frame clones only, minus some. Of about 230,000 clones in the sample, about 80% are singletons; the top ten hold around 0.57%. The V gene is TRBV6-1, the J gene TRBJ1-1, with unresolved D. The sample consisted of PBMCs. This TCR was sampled from a woman in her thirties or forties in good health and CMV-seronegative. The chain's CDR3 is CASSDHGTEAFF. The CDR3 coding sequence is TGTGCCAGCAGTGATCACGGGACTGAAGCTTTCTTT.